Listed here are 22 T cell receptor beta chains from one sample, sequenced in a study of CXCR4 blockade with PD-1 therapy in pancreatic cancer. This table comes from immunoSEQ multiplex PCR, and its TCRdb copy is limited to in-frame clones, with some not included. The sample yields about 17,000 clones, 72% seen once. The sample was tumor tissue. The receptors come from a human donor with pancreatic ductal adenocarcinoma.

The chain is built from TRBV28 and TRBJ2-1; tentatively, D is TRBD1 or TRBD2 (5 bases each). The CDR3 contains 13 residues. V dropped 5 bases and J dropped 14 bases, with 19 bases sitting between them. The germline V gene encodes CDR1 MDHEN and CDR2 SYDVKM. The CDR3 DNA reads as TGTGCCAGCAGTCCTTCTGGGGACGGGATGGAGTTCTTC. Translated: CASSPSGDGMEFF.

With respect to this clone: Sequence at one end of the junction differs from germline and may be a read error. The rearrangement links TRBV19 to TRBJ2-2; 8 bases are a match to TRBD2. There are 15 residues in the CDR3. The germline V gene encodes CDR1 LNHDA and CDR2 SQIVND (reference sequence). CDR3 bases: TGTGCCAGTAGTACTAGCGGGTCGAACACCGGGGAACTGTTTTTT. Translation: CASSTSGSNTGELFF.

As concerns this clone: Compared with germline, one end of the junction differs, possibly owing to a read error. The chain links TRBV18 to TRBJ1-4, with a weak D call TRBD1 (5 bases). The germline CDR1 and CDR2 sequences are KGHSH and LQKENI. This CDR3 is 14 amino acids long. CDR3 residues: CASSPSGGNEKLFF. CDR3 coding DNA: TGTGCCAGCTCACCATCGGGGGGGAATGAAAAATTGTTTTTT.

With regard to this clone: The junction differs from germline at one of its ends, possibly a read error. This chain connects TRBV19 to TRBJ2-7; TRBD2 aligns across 13 bases. Germline values: CDR1 LNHDA, CDR2 SQIVND (reference sequence). CDR3 length: 14 residues. The chain's CDR3 is CATRTSGSSYEQYF. The CDR3 DNA sequence: TGTGCCACCCGGACTAGCGGGAGTTCCTACGAGCAGTACTTT.

The CDR3 region has the DNA TGTGCCAGCTCACCGTCGGCCCACTACGAGCAGTACTTC. Translating it yields CASSPSAHYEQYF. V is TRBV18 and J is TRBJ2-7; unclear D gene. Germline CDR1 reads KGHSH; CDR2 reads LQKENI. CDR3 size: 13 residues. V lost 3 bases, J lost 3 bases, and 9 bases lay in between.

This clone was counted a few times. The V gene is TRBV6-8, the J gene TRBJ2-7; TRBD1 matches 8 bases. This CDR3 spans 15 amino acids. Losses at the gene ends were 7 bases for V and 5 bases for J; bases not matched to a gene: 13. Germline CDR1 and CDR2: MNHGY and SAAAGT. The CDR3 region is CASNTAGQGAHEQYF. The CDR3 DNA reads TGTGCCAGCAACACTGCGGGGCAGGGGGCTCACGAGCAGTACTTC.

The chain is built from TRBV6-8 and TRBJ1-3; D uncertain. Trimming took off 2 bases at V and 0 bases at J, with 2 bases between the two ends. Germline V gene data show CDR1 as MNHGY and CDR2 as SAAAGT. CDR3 length: 13 amino acids. In nucleotides, the CDR3 is TGTGCCAGCAGTTACCACTCTGGAAACACCATATATTTT. Residues: CASSYHSGNTIYF.

The chain combines TRBV29-1 with TRBJ2-1, with D possibly matching TRBD1 (5 bases). This CDR3 spans 16 amino acids. Germline V gives CDR1 SQVTM, CDR2 ANQGSEA. V was clipped by 6 bases and J by 6 bases, with 24 bases between them. Here the CDR3 reads CSVPSLIRVGANEQFF. CDR3 in DNA: TGCAGCGTCCCCAGCCTGATCAGGGTAGGGGCCAATGAGCAGTTCTTC.

The chain uses TRBV28 and TRBJ1-4; TRBD1 matches 7 bases. The ends lost 5 bases at V and 5 bases at J; junction bases unmatched: 8. This CDR3 is built from 15 residues. Germline CDR1 and CDR2: MDHEN and SYDVKM. The CDR3: CASSPPDRWNEKLFF. CDR3 sequence (DNA): TGTGCCAGCAGTCCGCCGGACAGGTGGAATGAAAAACTGTTTTTT.

The V gene is TRBV19, the J gene TRBJ1-1, with TRBD1 matching over 7 bases. Germline loops: CDR1 LNHDA, CDR2 SQIVND (reference sequence). V shed 3 bases, J shed 1 base, and the junction held 2 bases outside the gene matches. CDR3 length equals 14 residues. The CDR3 sequence: CASSIGTENTEAFF. CDR3 nucleotide sequence: TGTGCCAGTAGTATCGGGACAGAGAACACTGAAGCTTTCTTT.

The V call is TRBV15, the J call TRBJ2-6, with D possibly being TRBD2 (5 bases). V lost 1 base and J 1 base, leaving 8 bases between the germline ends. CDR1 is LNHNV, CDR2 YYDKDF, per germline (reference sequence). The CDR3 consists of 16 residues. CDR3 loop: CATSRVEGSGANVLTF. For the CDR3, the DNA is TGTGCCACCAGCAGAGTAGAGGGTTCTGGGGCCAACGTCCTGACTTTC.

The chain links TRBV6-8 to TRBJ1-1, with D tentatively TRBD1 (6 bases). In germline, CDR1 is MNHGY, CDR2 SAAAGT. Trimming cost V 5 bases and J 3 bases, with 7 bases left between them. This CDR3 region has 12 residues. This chain's CDR3 is CASSPGDTEAFF. CDR3 coding DNA: TGTGCCAGCAGTCCAGGGGACACTGAAGCTTTCTTT.

The chain couples TRBV19 to TRBJ2-1; D is undetermined. The germline V gene has CDR1 LNHDA and CDR2 SQIVND (reference sequence). The CDR3 length is 13 residues. V lost 1 base to trimming and J lost 7 bases, with 8 bases between them. The DNA of the CDR3 is TGTGCCAGTAGTATAGTGGGCTATAATGAGCAGTTCTTC. Encoded protein: CASSIVGYNEQFF.

In its sample, this clone is medium-sized. CDR3 coding DNA: TGTGCCAGCAACCTAGCGGGAGGTCAAACCGGGGAGCTGTTTTTT. Translated: CASNLAGGQTGELFF. The chain links TRBV6-8 to TRBJ2-2, with 11 nucleotides matching TRBD2. This CDR3 is built from 15 residues. The V gene end was trimmed by 7 bases and the J gene end by 5 bases; junction bases not matched to a gene: 6. CDR1 and CDR2 (germline): MNHGY, SAAAGT.

This clone occurred a few times. V and J are TRBV9 and TRBJ2-3; D might be TRBD2 (7 bases). The CDR3 extends over 14 amino acids. The V and J ends lost 6 bases and 5 bases respectively, with 16 bases between them. From germline, CDR1 is SGDLS and CDR2 YYNGEE. The CDR3 protein is CASTEGGNLDTQYF. The CDR3, as DNA: TGTGCCAGCACTGAGGGGGGGAACTTAGATACGCAGTATTTT.

In this sample, this clone turned up a few times. The chain carries TRBV23-1 and TRBJ1-2; 8 bases are shared with TRBD1. Being an ORF, TRBV23-1 has a function that is uncertain. V was clipped by 6 bases and J by 5 bases; unmatched bases: 5. The CDR3 extends over 13 amino acids. In DNA, the CDR3 is TGCGCCAGCAGCGCACAGGGGGTGTATGGCTACACCTTC. Translating gives CASSAQGVYGYTF.

The genes are TRBV28 and TRBJ2-7; D possibly corresponds to TRBD2 (5 bases). V was shortened by 7 bases and J by 2 bases, with 9 bases between the two germline ends. The CDR3 totals 12 residues. CDR1 and CDR2 from the germline V gene are MDHEN and SYDVKM. CDR3 in DNA: TGTGCCAGCACCGGGGTAGCCTACGAGCAGTACTTC. This codes for CASTGVAYEQYF.

J is TRBJ1-1 and V is TRBV18; TRBD1 is a possible D gene (5 bases). The germline V gene encodes CDR1 KGHSH and CDR2 LQKENI. V was shortened by 2 bases and J by 4 bases, with 11 bases between the two germline ends. The CDR3 loop spans 14 amino acids. CDR3 coding DNA: TGTGCCAGCTCACCAGGGGCTGGAGGCACTGAAGCTTTCTTT. It encodes CASSPGAGGTEAFF.

This clone was recorded a few times. This chain uses TRBV30 with TRBJ1-1; no clear D. Between the trimmed V and J ends, which lost 1 base and 3 bases, there was a span of 18 bases. This CDR3 has 16 residues. Germline CDR1 reads GTSNPN; CDR2 reads SVGIG (reference sequence). The CDR3: CAWSEGLGSRDTEAFF. The CDR3 DNA is TGTGCCTGGAGTGAAGGGTTGGGTTCTCGGGACACTGAAGCTTTCTTT.

The V gene is TRBV28, the J gene TRBJ1-4, with D tentatively TRBD1 (5 bases). Germline loops: CDR1 MDHEN, CDR2 SYDVKM. This CDR3 is 15 amino acids long. The ends were cut back, 4 bases at V and 6 bases at J, with 15 bases in the middle. The CDR3 nucleotides are TGTGCCAGCAGTTCCCCAGGAGGGGCCCATGAAAAACTGTTTTTT. The encoded protein is CASSSPGGAHEKLFF.

This sequence joins TRBV11-3 and TRBJ2-2; 9 nucleotides agree with TRBD2. Per germline, CDR1 SGHNT and CDR2 YENEEA. The CDR3 is 16 residues long. The V segment lost 3 bases and the J segment 6 bases; nucleotides outside the gene matches: 8. The CDR3 protein is CASSLASGRSPGELFF. The CDR3 region has the DNA TGTGCCAGCAGCTTGGCGAGCGGGAGGTCCCCCGGGGAGCTGTTTTTT.

The chain carries TRBV28 and TRBJ2-7, with D possibly matching TRBD2 (6 bases). Looked up from germline, CDR1 is MDHEN and CDR2 is SYDVKM. This CDR3 comprises 14 residues. Trimming stripped 11 bases from V and 0 bases from J, with 17 bases between. The CDR3 loop is CARTEGGFSYEQYF. The CDR3 nucleotides are TGTGCCCGGACGGAGGGAGGATTCTCCTACGAGCAGTACTTC.